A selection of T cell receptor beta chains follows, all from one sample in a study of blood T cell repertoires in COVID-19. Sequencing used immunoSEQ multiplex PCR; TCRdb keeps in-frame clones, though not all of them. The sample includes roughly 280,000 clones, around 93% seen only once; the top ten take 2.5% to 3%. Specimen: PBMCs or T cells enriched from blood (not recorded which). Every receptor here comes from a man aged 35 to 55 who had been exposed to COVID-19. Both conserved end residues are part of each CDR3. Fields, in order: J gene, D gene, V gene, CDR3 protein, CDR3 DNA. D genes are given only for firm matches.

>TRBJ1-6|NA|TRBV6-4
CASQRVVNSPLHF
TGTGCCAGCCAGCGGGTCGTTAATTCACCCCTCCACTTT
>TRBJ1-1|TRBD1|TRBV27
CASSLGTGGWTEAFF
TGTGCCAGCAGTTTAGGGACAGGGGGTTGGACTGAAGCTTTCTTT
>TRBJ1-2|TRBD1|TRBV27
CASSRQGANGYTF
TGTGCCAGCAGTCGACAGGGGGCAAATGGCTACACCTTC
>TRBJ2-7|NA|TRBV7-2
CANSFDGSGYEQYF
TGTGCCAACAGCTTCGACGGGAGTGGGTACGAGCAGTACTTC
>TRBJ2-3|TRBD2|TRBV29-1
CSVDSGLAISTDTQYF
TGCAGCGTTGACTCGGGACTAGCGATAAGCACAGATACGCAGTATTTT
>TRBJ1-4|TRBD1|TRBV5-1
CASSLQGAPNEKLFF
TGCGCCAGCAGCTTACAGGGGGCGCCTAATGAAAAACTGTTTTTT
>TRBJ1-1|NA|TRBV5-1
CASSPPSGSENTEAFF
TGCGCCAGCAGCCCCCCATCCGGCAGCGAGAACACTGAAGCTTTCTTT
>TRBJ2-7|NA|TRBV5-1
CASSLIGQNYEQYF
TGCGCCAGCAGCTTGATAGGACAGAACTACGAGCAGTACTTC
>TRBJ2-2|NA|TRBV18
CASSPPYTGELFF
TGTGCCAGCTCACCCCCGTACACCGGGGAGCTGTTTTTT
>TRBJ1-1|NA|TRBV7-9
CASSRDGGGTEAFF
TGTGCCAGCAGCAGAGACGGCGGCGGGACTGAAGCTTTCTTT
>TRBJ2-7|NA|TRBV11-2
CASSLDGIYIAEQYF
TGTGCCAGCAGCTTAGACGGGATTTATATCGCCGAGCAGTACTTC